These T cell receptor beta chains were read from a single sample in a study of Ad26.COV2.S vaccination and SARS-CoV-2 variants. The repertoire was sequenced with immunoSEQ multiplex PCR; TCRdb's copy has only in-frame clones and lacks some. The sample holds roughly 410,000 clones, roughly four fifths seen once. The source was peripheral blood, collected in a trial of Ad26.COV2.S vaccine versus placebo. The receptors here all came from a person aged 18-60 years who received the Ad26.COV2.S COVID-19 vaccine or a placebo. Both conserved end residues are part of each CDR3. Each record gives: J gene, D gene, CDR3 length, V gene, clone size, CDR3 DNA, CDR3 protein. The D gene is left open where the match is weak. For some rows the clone size is stated as once, few or many, or as a class when expanded; others skip it.

J gene: TRBJ1-1; D gene: -; CDR3 length: 13; V gene: TRBV6-5; clone size: -; CDR3 DNA: TGTGCCAGCAGTTACGACGGGAACACTGAAGCTTTCTTT; CDR3 protein: CASSYDGNTEAFF
J gene: TRBJ2-1; D gene: -; CDR3 length: 13; V gene: TRBV11-3; clone size: -; CDR3 DNA: TGTGCCAGCAGCTCCGGCCCATACAATGAGCAGTTCTTC; CDR3 protein: CASSSGPYNEQFF
J gene: TRBJ2-1; D gene: TRBD2; CDR3 length: 15; V gene: TRBV6-2/TRBV6-3; clone size: -; CDR3 DNA: TGTGCCAGCAGTTTCCTAGCGGGGGCGCGAAATGAGCAGTTCTTC; CDR3 protein: CASSFLAGARNEQFF
J gene: TRBJ2-7; D gene: TRBD2; CDR3 length: 14; V gene: TRBV2; clone size: -; CDR3 DNA: TGTGCCAGCAAGGGACTAGCGGGAGGATACGAGCAGTACTTC; CDR3 protein: CASKGLAGGYEQYF
J gene: TRBJ2-7; D gene: -; CDR3 length: 13; V gene: TRBV4-2; clone size: -; CDR3 DNA: TGTGCCAGCGGAGGAGTGGGCAAGGGCGAGCAGTACTTC; CDR3 protein: CASGGVGKGEQYF
J gene: TRBJ2-5; D gene: -; CDR3 length: 12; V gene: TRBV2; clone size: -; CDR3 DNA: TGTGCCCGCCTAGAGGGGGGTGAGACCCAGTACTTC; CDR3 protein: CARLEGGETQYF
J gene: TRBJ1-4; D gene: -; CDR3 length: 13; V gene: TRBV6-5; clone size: -; CDR3 DNA: TGTGCCAGCAACCGCAGGGTGGGTGAAAAACTGTTTTTT; CDR3 protein: CASNRRVGEKLFF
J gene: TRBJ2-1; D gene: TRBD1; CDR3 length: 14; V gene: TRBV24-1; clone size: -; CDR3 DNA: TGTGCCACCGGAAATGACAGGGGTGGCAATGAGCAGTTCTTC; CDR3 protein: CATGNDRGGNEQFF
J gene: TRBJ1-2; D gene: -; CDR3 length: 11; V gene: TRBV12-3/TRBV12-4; clone size: once; CDR3 DNA: TGTGCCAGCCGCGGGGTTGGCGGCTACACCTTC; CDR3 protein: CASRGVGGYTF
J gene: TRBJ1-2; D gene: -; CDR3 length: 16; V gene: TRBV6-2/TRBV6-3; clone size: -; CDR3 DNA: TGTGCCAGCAGTTACCCATTTCAGAGGTTTAAGGATGGCTACACCTTC; CDR3 protein: CASSYPFQRFKDGYTF
J gene: TRBJ1-4; D gene: TRBD1; CDR3 length: 16; V gene: TRBV5-4; clone size: once; CDR3 DNA: TGTGCCAGCAGCGACGGACAGGGAACTTCTAATGAAAAACTGTTTTTT; CDR3 protein: CASSDGQGTSNEKLFF